Here is one TCR beta chain with its context. Its matching antigen is unknown. Germline CDR1 SEHNR, CDR2 FQNEAQ (reference sequence). Trimming stripped 5 bases from V and 3 bases from J, with 11 bases between. The CDR3 consists of 14 residues. The data were obtained in a study of T cell responses to AZD1222 COVID-19 vaccine. Here immunoSEQ multiplex PCR was the method, and the copy in TCRdb shows in-frame clones only, minus some. The sample carries approximately 180,000 clones, more than 80% recorded once. Notes on the study in general: Among vaccine-associated CD4 TCRs, coverage spanned spike, with dominance at 160-218 and 743-854. Recipients of AZD1222 seropositive at baseline numbered only 6 or 7. Clonal diversity was possibly underestimated, and white British individuals and females predominated among donors.

Sample: peripheral blood, taken on day 0 of AZD1222 vaccination. J is TRBJ1-5 and V is TRBV7-9, with a tentative D call TRBD1 (5 bases). The TCR was taken from an adult in good health. The chain's CDR3 is CASSLGTANQPQHF. CDR3 bases: TGTGCCAGCAGCCTCGGGACGGCCAATCAGCCCCAGCATTTT. Full variable domain (missing parts from reference TRBV7-9 and TRBJ1-5): DTGVSQNPRHKITKRGQNVTFRCDPISEHNRLYWYRQTLGQGPEFLTYFQNEAQLEKSRLLSDRFSAERPKGSFSTLEIQRTEQGDSAMYLCASSLGTANQPQHFGDGTRLSIL.